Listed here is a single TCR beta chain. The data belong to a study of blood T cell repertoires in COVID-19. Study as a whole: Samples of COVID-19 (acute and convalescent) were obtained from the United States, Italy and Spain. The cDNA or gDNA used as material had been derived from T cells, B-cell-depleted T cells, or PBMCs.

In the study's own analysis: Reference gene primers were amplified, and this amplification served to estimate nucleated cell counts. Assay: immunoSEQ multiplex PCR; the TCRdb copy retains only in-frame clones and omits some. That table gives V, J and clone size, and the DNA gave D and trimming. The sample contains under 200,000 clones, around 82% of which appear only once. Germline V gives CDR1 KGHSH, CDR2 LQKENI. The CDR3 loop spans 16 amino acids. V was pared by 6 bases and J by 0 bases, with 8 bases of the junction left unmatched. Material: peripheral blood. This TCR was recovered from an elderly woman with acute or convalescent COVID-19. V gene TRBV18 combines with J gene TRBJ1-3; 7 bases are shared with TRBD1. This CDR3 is CASSLGQPGSGNTIYF. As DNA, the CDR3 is TGTGCCAGCTCCCTGGGACAGCCTGGCTCTGGAAACACCATATATTTT.